This T cell receptor (beta chain) was retrieved from a study of CD8 T cells in ankylosing spondylitis. Regarding this clonotype: Antigen: not known.

Findings of the study overall: A motif in TCR beta, a set of 8 or 9 highly homologous variants, appeared characteristic of ankylosing spondylitis blood. Enrichment of disease-linked clones was reportedly significant in matched ankylosing spondylitis synovial fluid. The disease-linked clones had a CD8+ phenotype and low blood frequencies. There were earlier reports of some motif variants in reactive arthritis synovial fluid and blood.

A single record per CDR3 protein comes from TCRdb applying MiXCR to the 5' RACE reads. The repertoire consists of about 840,000 distinct CDR3 sequences, with 12% occurring once and the leading ten covering under 0.6%. The CDR3 totals 15 residues. Per germline, CDR1 MRHNA and CDR2 SNTAGT. J lost 2 bases, V lost 6 bases, and 5 bases had no gene match. This sequence originates from a male donor with ankylosing spondylitis. Sequenced: blood, either unsorted or a sorted T cell fraction (not recorded which). V usage is TRBV6-4 and J usage is TRBJ2-3; TRBD2 agrees at 10 bases. CDR3 DNA: TGTGCCAGCAGACCGCTAGCGGGAGCCACAGATACGCAGTATTTT. It translates to CASRPLAGATDTQYF.